The clone carrying this TCR beta chain appeared a few times. What it binds is not known. The data derive from a study of T cell repertoires in cytomegalovirus infection. Each CDR3 protein gets one entry after TCRdb re-called the reads with MiXCR. Of about 920,000 distinct CDR3 sequences listed, 30% to 40% are singletons. J lost 2 bases, V lost 7 bases, and 17 bases had no gene match. Germline V gene data show CDR1 as MNHEY and CDR2 as SMNVEV (reference sequence). The CDR3 is made up of 18 amino acids. The V and J genes are TRBV27 and TRBJ2-3; TRBD1 agrees at 8 bases. The specimen was cultured CD8+ T cells from PBMCs, collected from culture after CMV antigen stimulation. This TCR was recovered from a human donor in good health (CMV status not recorded). Some clones in this sample may be carry-over from other donors' samples. The CDR3 spells CASTWISGGMGPTDTQYF. CDR3 nucleotides: TGTGCCAGCACCTGGATTTCAGGGGGCATGGGGCCCACAGATACGCAGTATTTT.